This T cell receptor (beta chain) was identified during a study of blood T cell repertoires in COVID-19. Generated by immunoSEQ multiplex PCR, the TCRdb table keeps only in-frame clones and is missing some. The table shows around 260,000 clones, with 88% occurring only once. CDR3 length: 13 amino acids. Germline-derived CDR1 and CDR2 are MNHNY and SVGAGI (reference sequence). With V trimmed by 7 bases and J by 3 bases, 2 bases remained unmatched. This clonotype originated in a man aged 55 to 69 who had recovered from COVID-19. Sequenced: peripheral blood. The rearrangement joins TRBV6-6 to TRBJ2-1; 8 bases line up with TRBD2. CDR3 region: CASMGTSYNEQFF. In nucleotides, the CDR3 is TGTGCCAGCATGGGGACTAGCTACAATGAGCAGTTCTTC.